This note documents a single T cell receptor beta chain sequence. This clonotype appeared a few times. Its recognized antigen is unknown. There are no base qualities to consult, and no much larger clone falls within one base. This sample is drawn from a study of identical twins (dated by TCRdb to 2016 to 2018). Turning to the overall study: To test whether fetal clonotypes persist, the study used deep sequencing on TCR alpha and beta repertoires from monozygotic twins, unrelated adults of various ages, and cord blood. Replicate twin experiments were performed at different times using different library preparation protocols to rule out contamination. General conclusions and limits of the study: Compared with coincidental sharing between unrelated individuals, an excess of low generation-probability sequences was observed among out-of-frame TCR alpha sequences shared between twins. A weaker excess of twin sharing was found in beta out-of-frame sequences because the signal-to-noise ratio was lowered by fewer shared sequences. In monozygotic twins, recombination models systematically underestimated out-of-frame TCR alpha sharing, but the models matched the sharing seen between unrelated individuals. Because the same donors could not be followed over many years, conclusions were based on cross-sectional statistical analysis. Abundant cord blood beta clonotypes had fewer insertions, young adult naive repertoires showed a similar but weaker trend, and memory repertoires showed no such trend. Zero-insertion analyses could be partly confounded by invariant T cells such as MAIT and iNKT, although diverse VJ usage argued against such confounding for most clonotypes.

From V the trimming removes 3 bases and from J it removes 5 bases, while the gene matches leave 7 bases of the junction unaccounted for. Measured from the cysteine to the phenylalanine, the CDR3 is 14 residues long. The kept DNA is CDR3 alone, 42 bases in frame from the first base. Library method: 5' RACE. Sequencing was carried out with an Illumina HiSeq 2000. Template switching introduced a universal primer binding site; the final cDNA contained a unique molecular identifier, enabling accurate counting of TCR cDNA molecules. Specific primers in the conserved constant-segment region were used to synthesize first-strand cDNA for the TCR alpha and beta chains. To control for contamination, every cDNA library carried two barcodes: a SMART-Mk sample barcode plus Illumina barcodes. TruSeq adapter sequences along with Illumina sample barcodes were introduced in two successive PCR steps. Sequencing of the TCR alpha and beta cDNA libraries was done on the Illumina HiSeq platform using custom primers. The original methods were these. MiGEC was used to process raw reads and extract unique molecular identifiers, and MiXCR was used to find CDR3 positions. Recombination models were inferred per individual with the repgenHMM and IGoR tools using an EM algorithm. The analysis of shared clonotypes was done with the tcR package in R, with sharing normalized by the product of cloneset sizes. Out-of-frame nonproductive sequences were analyzed to study raw recombination free of thymic and clonal selection effects. TCRdb reanalyzed the raw reads on its own, using fastp at Q25 for trimming and MiXCR for clone calling, and kept in-frame beta chains. Rows matching on CDR3 protein sequence are summarized as one entry with the most common DNA and genes. The V and J calls and clone size come from TCRdb's table, not from the authors' own analysis. The sample yields around 480,000 distinct CDR3 sequences; over 12% were counted once. The top ten hold 0.5% to 0.65% of the sample.

Only healthy Caucasian donors were included. The twin cohort comprised three pairs of female monozygotic twins, all aged about 18 to 30 years. Positive isolation kits from Invitrogen were used to isolate the CD4+ and CD8+ T cell populations. These records were also assigned to another study, of yellow fever vaccine responses in identical twins. From that second study: The authors reported that the T cell response to vaccination in identical twins appeared partly convergent and partly personalized. In identical twins, the study followed T cell clones that responded to the vaccine with precision.

Sequenced: CD4+ T cells sorted from blood. The chain is assembled from TRBV12-3 or TRBV12-4 and TRBJ2-7; 7 junctional bases match TRBD2. The clonotype comes from a woman aged 18-35 years in good health. The CDR3 in this case is CASSFGLAVNEQYF. The sequenced DNA: TGTGCCAGCAGTTTCGGGCTAGCGGTCAACGAGCAGTACTTC.